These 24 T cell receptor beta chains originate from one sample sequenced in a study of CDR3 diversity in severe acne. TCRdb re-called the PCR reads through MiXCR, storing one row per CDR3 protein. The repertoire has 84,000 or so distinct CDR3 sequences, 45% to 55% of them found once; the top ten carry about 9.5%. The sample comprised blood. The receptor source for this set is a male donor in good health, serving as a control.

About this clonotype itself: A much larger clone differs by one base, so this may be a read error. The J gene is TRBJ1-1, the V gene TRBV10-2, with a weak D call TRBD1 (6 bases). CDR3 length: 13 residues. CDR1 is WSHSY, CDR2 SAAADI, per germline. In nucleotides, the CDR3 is TGCGCCAACAGTGAACAGGGTATGGCTGAAGCTTTCTTT. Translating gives CANSEQGMAEAFF.

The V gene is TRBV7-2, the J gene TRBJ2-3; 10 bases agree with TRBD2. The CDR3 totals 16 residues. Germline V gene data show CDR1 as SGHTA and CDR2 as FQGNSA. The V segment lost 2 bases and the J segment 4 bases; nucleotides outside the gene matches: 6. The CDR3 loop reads CASSLFSGRGADTQYF. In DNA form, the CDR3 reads TGTGCCAGCAGCTTATTCAGCGGGAGGGGGGCAGATACGCAGTATTTT. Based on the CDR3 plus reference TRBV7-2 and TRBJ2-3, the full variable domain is GAGVSQSPSNKVTEKGKDVELRCDPISGHTALYWYRQSLGQGLEFLIYFQGNSAPDKSGLPSDRFSAERTGGSVSTLTIQRTQQEDSAVYLCASSLFSGRGADTQYFGPGTRLTVL.

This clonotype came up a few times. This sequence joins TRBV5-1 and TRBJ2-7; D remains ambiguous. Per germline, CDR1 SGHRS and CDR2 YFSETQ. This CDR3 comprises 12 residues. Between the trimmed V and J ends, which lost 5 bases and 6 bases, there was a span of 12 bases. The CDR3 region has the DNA TGCGCCAGCAGAGGAAGGTTCGGCGAGCAGTACTTC. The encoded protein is CASRGRFGEQYF.

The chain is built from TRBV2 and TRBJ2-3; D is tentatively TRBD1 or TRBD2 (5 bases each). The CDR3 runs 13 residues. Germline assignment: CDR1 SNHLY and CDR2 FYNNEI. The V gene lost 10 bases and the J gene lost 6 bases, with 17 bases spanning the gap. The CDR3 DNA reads TGTGCCAACAGGAGGAGCCCCGCGGATACGCAGTATTTT. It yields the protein CANRRSPADTQYF.

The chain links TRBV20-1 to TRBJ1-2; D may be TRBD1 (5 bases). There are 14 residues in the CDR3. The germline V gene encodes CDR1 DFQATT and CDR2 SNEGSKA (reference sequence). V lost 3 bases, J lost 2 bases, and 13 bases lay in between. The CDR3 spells CSARAREGNYGYTF. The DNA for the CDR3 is TGCAGTGCTAGGGCCAGAGAGGGGAACTATGGCTACACCTTC.

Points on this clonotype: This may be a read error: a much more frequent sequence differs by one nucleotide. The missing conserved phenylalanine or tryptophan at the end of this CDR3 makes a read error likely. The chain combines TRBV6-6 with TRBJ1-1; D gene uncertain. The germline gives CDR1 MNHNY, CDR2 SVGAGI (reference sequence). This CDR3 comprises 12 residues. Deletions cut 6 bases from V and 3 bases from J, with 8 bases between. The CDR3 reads CASSHTDTEAFL. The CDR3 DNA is TGTGCCAGCAGCCACACGGACACTGAAGCTTTCCTT.

CDR3 coding DNA: TGTGCCACCAGTGAAACTGACAGGTTCTATGGCTACACCTTC. It specifies CATSETDRFYGYTF. V usage is TRBV24-1 and J usage is TRBJ1-2; D perhaps matches TRBD1 (6 bases). V lost 4 bases and J 4 bases, leaving 12 bases between the germline ends. The CDR3 has 14 residues. CDR1 is KGHDR and CDR2 is SFDVKD in the germline V gene.

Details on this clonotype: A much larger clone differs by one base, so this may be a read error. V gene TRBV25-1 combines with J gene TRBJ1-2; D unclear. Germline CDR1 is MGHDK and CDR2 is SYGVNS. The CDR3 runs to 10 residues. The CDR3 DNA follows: TGTGCCAGCCATAACCATGGCTACACCTTC. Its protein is CASHNHGYTF.

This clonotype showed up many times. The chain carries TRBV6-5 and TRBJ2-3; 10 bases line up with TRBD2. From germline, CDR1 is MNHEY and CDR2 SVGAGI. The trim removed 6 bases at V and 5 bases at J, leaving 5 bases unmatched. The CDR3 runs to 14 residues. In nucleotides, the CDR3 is TGTGCCAGCAGGCAGCGGGGGGGTGTAGATACGCAGTATTTT. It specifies CASRQRGGVDTQYF.

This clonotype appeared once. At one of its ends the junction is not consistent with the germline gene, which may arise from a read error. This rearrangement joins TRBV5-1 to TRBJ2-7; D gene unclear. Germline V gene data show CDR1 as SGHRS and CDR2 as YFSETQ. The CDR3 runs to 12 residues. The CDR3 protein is CASSTNSYGQYF. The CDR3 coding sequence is TGCGCCAGCAGCACGAACTCCTACGGGCAGTACTTC.

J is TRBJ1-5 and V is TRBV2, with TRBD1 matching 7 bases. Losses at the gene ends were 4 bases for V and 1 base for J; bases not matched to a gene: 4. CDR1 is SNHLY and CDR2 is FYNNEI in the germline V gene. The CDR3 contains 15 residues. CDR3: CASSGEGASNQPQHF. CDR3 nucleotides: TGTGCCAGCAGTGGAGAGGGGGCAAGCAATCAGCCCCAGCATTTT.

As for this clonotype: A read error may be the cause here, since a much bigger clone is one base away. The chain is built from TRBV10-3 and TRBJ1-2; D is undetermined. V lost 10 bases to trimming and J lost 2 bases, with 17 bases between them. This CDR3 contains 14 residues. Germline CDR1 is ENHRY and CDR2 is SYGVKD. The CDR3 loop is CASSHTGRNYGYTF. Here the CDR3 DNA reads TGTGCCAGCAGCCACACTGGGCGGAACTATGGCTACACCTTC.

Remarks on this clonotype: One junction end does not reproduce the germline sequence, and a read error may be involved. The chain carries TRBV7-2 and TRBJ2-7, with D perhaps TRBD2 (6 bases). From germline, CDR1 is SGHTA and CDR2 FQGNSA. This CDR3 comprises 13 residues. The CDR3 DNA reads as TGTGCCAGCAGTCCCGGAGGGCAGGAGGCCCAGGACTTC. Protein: CASSPGGQEAQDF.

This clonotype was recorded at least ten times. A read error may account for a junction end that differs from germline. This chain's CDR3 is CASSIRQNPGELFF. In DNA form, the CDR3 reads TGTGCCAGCAGCATTCGACAGAACCCCGGGGAGCTGTTTTTT. The chain joins TRBV7-2 to TRBJ2-2; D might be TRBD1 (5 bases). The germline CDR1 and CDR2 sequences are SGHTA and FQGNSA. The CDR3 totals 14 residues.

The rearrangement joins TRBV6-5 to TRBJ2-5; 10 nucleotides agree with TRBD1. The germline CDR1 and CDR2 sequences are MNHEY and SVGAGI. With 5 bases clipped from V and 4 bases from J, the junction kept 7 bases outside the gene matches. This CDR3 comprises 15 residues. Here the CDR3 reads CASSLRTGGSETQYF. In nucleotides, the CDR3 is TGTGCCAGCAGTCTCCGGACAGGGGGGTCAGAGACCCAGTACTTC.

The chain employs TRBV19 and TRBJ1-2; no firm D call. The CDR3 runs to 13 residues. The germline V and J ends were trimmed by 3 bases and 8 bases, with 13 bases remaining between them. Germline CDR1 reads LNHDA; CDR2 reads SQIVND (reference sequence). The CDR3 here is CASSIVRGRGYTF. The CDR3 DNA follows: TGTGCCAGTAGTATTGTCAGAGGCCGAGGCTACACCTTC.

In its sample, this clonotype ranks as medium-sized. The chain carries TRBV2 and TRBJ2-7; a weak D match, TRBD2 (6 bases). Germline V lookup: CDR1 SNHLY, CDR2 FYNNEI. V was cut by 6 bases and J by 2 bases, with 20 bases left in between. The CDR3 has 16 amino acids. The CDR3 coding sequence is TGTGCCAGCAGGGGGCGTAGCGGAGCCCCTCCCTACGAGCAGTACTTC. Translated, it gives CASRGRSGAPPYEQYF. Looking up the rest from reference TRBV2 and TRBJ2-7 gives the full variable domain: EPEVTQTPSHQVTQMGQEVILRCVPISNHLYFYWYRQILGQKVEFLVSFYNNEISEKSEIFDDQFSVERPDGSNFTLKIRSTKLEDSAMYFCASRGRSGAPPYEQYFGPGTRLTVT.

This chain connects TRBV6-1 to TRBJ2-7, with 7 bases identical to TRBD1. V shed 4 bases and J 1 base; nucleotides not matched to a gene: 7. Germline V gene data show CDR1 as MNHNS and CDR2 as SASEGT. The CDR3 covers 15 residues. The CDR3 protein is CASSAGTAPSYEQYF. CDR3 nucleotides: TGTGCCAGCAGTGCGGGGACAGCTCCTTCCTACGAGCAGTACTTC.

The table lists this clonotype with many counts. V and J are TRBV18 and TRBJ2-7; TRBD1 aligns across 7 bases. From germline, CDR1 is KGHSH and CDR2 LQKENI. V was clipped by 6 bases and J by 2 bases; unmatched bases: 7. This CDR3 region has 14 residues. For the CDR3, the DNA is TGTGCCAGCTCCCCCTCGGGACAGCCCTACGAGCAGTACTTC. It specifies CASSPSGQPYEQYF.

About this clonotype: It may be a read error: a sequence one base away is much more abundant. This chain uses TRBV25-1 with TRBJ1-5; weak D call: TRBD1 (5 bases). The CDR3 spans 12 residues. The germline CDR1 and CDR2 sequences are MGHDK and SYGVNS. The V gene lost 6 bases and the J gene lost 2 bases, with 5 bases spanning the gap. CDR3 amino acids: CASRGGNQPQHF. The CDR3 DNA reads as TGTGCCAGCAGAGGGGGCAATCAGCCCCAGCATTTT.

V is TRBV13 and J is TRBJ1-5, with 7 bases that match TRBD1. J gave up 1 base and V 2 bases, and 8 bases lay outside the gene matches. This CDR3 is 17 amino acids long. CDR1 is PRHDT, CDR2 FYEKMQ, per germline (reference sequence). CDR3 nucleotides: TGTGCCAGCAGCTTACAGGGGGAGAGAGGGAGCAATCAGCCCCAGCATTTT. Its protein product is CASSLQGERGSNQPQHF.

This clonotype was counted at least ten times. The CDR3 DNA reads TGTGCCAGCACCCACGGCGGTAACACTGAAGCTTTCTTT. Its protein is CASTHGGNTEAFF. This chain joins TRBV5-6 and TRBJ1-1; D is undetermined. V lost 6 bases and J lost 2, with 11 bases in between. This CDR3 is built from 13 residues. Germline values: CDR1 SGHDT, CDR2 YYEEEE.

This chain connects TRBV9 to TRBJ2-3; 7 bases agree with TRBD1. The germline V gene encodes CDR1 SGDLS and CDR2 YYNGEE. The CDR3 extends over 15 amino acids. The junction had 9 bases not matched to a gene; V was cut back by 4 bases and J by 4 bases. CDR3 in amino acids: CASSLFDRDADTQYF. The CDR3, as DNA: TGTGCCAGCAGCCTCTTCGACAGGGACGCAGATACGCAGTATTTT.

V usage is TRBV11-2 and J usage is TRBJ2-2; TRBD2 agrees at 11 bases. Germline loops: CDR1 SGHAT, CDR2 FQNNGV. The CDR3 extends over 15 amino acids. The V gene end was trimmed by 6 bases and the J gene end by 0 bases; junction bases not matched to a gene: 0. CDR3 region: CASRGLAANTGELFF. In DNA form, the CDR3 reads TGTGCCAGCAGGGGACTAGCGGCGAACACCGGGGAGCTGTTTTTT.